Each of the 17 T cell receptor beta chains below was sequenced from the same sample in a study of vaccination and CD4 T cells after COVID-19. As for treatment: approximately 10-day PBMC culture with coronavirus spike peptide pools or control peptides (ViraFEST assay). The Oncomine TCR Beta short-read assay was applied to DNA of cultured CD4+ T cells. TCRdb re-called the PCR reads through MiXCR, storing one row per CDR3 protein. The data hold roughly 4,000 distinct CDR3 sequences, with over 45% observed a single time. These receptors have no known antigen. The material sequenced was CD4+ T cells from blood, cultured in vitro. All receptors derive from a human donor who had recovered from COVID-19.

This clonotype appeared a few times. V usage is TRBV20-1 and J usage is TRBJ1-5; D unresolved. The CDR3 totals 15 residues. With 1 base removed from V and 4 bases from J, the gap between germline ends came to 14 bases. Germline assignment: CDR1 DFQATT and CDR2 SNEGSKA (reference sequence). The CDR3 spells CSARVTSAVNQPQHF. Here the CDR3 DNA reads TGCAGTGCTAGAGTAACCTCGGCAGTAAATCAGCCCCAGCATTTT.

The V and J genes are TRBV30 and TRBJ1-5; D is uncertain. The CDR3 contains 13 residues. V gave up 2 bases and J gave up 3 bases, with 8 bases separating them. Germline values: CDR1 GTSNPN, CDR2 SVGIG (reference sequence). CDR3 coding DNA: TGTGCCTGGAGTTACGGAAACAATCAGCCCCAGCATTTT. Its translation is CAWSYGNNQPQHF.

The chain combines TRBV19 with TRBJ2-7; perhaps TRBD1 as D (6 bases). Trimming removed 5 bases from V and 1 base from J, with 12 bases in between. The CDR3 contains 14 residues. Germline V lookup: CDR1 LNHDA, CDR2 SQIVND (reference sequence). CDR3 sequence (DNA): TGTGCCAGTAGTGGGAACAGGGAATCCTACGAGCAGTACTTC. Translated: CASSGNRESYEQYF.

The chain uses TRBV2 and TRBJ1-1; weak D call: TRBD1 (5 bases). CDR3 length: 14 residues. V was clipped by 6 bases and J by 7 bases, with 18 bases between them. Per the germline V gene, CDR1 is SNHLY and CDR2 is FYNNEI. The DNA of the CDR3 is TGTGCCAGCAGACTGAGGTCCCAGGGAGATGAAGCTTTCTTT. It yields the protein CASRLRSQGDEAFF. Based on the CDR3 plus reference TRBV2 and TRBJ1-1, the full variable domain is EPEVTQTPSHQVTQMGQEVILRCVPISNHLYFYWYRQILGQKVEFLVSFYNNEISEKSEIFDDQFSVERPDGSNFTLKIRSTKLEDSAMYFCASRLRSQGDEAFFGQGTRLTVV.

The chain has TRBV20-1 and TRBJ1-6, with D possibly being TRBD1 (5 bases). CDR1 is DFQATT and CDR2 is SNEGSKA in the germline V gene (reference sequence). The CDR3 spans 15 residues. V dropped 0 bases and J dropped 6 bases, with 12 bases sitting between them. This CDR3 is CSARDWAGSNSPLHF. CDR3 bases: TGCAGTGCTAGAGATTGGGCAGGGAGTAATTCACCCCTCCACTTT.

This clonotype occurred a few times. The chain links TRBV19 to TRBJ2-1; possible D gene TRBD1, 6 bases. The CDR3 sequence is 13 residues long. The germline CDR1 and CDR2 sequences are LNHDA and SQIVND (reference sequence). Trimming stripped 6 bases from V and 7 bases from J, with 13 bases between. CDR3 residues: CASSLLRGNEQFF. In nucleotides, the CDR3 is TGTGCCAGTAGCCTGTTAAGGGGGAATGAGCAGTTCTTC.

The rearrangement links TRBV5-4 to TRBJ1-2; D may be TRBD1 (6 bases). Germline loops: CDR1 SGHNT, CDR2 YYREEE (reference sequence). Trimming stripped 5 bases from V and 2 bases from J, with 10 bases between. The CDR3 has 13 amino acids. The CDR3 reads CASSPDRNYGYTF. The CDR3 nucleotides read TGTGCCAGCAGTCCGGACAGAAACTATGGCTACACCTTC.

CDR3 amino acids: CASSLPGGDISWFGQFF. The DNA for the CDR3 is TGTGCCAGCAGCTTGCCCGGCGGGGACATCTCGTGGTTTGGGCAGTTCTTC. The chain links TRBV5-6 to TRBJ2-1; either TRBD1 or TRBD2 may supply D (6 bases each). The V end lost 1 base, the J end lost 12 bases, and 26 bases lay between the germline ends. CDR1 is SGHDT, CDR2 YYEEEE, per germline. The CDR3 runs to 17 residues.

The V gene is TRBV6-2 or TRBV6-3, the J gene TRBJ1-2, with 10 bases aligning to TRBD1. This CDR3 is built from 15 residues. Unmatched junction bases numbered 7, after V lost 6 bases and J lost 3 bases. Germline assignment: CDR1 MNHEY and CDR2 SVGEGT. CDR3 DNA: TGTGCCAGCAGCCCGAGACAGGGGGCCTACTATGGCTACACCTTC. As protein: CASSPRQGAYYGYTF.

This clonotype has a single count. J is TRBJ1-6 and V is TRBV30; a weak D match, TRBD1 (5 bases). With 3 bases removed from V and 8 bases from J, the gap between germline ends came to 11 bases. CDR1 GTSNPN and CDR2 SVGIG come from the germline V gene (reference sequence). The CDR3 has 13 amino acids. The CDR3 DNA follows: TGTGCCTGGAGGGACGGGGGTTATTCACCCCTCCACTTT. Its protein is CAWRDGGYSPLHF.

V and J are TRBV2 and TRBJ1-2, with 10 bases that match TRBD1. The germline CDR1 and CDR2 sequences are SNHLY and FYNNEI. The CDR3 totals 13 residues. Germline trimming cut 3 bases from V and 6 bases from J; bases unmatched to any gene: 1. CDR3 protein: CASSEGQGNGYTF. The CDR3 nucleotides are TGTGCCAGCAGTGAGGGACAGGGGAATGGCTACACCTTC.

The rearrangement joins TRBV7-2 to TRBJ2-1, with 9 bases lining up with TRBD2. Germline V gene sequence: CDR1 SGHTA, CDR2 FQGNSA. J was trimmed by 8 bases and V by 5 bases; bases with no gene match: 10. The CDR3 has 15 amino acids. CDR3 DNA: TGTGCCAGCAGCGGCGGGGGGGCCTTACGATATGAGCAGTTCTTC. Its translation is CASSGGGALRYEQFF. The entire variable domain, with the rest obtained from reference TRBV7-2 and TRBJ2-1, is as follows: GAGVSQSPSNKVTEKGKDVELRCDPISGHTALYWYRQSLGQGLEFLIYFQGNSAPDKSGLPSDRFSAERTGGSVSTLTIQRTQQEDSAVYLCASSGGGALRYEQFFGPGTRLTVL.

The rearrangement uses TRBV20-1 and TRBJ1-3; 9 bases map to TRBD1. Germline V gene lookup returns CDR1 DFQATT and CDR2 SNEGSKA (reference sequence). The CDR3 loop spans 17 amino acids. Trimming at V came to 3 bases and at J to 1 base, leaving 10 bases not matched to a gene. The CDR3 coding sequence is TGCAGTGCTAGCCCCCCCCGGGACAGGGCTTCTGGAAACACCATATATTTT. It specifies CSASPPRDRASGNTIYF.

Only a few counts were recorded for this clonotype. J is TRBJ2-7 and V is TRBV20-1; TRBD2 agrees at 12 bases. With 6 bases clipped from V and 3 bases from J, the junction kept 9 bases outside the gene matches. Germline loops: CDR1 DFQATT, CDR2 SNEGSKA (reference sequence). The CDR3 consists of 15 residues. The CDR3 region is CSADLLAGGVYEQYF. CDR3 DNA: TGCAGTGCCGACCTCCTAGCGGGGGGGGTCTACGAGCAGTACTTC.

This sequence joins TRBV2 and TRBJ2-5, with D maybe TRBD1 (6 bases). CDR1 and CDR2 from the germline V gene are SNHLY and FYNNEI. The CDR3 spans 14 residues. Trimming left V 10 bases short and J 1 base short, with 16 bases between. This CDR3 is CATTGQLGQETQYF. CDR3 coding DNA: TGTGCCACAACAGGACAGCTGGGCCAAGAGACCCAGTACTTC.

CDR3 sequence (DNA): TGTGCCAGCAGTTCCAGGGACGGGGGCTACACCTTC. It translates to CASSSRDGGYTF. The chain has TRBV28 and TRBJ1-2, with D possibly TRBD1 on 5 matching bases. V was shortened by 4 bases and J by 8 bases, with 11 bases between the two germline ends. Per germline, CDR1 MDHEN and CDR2 SYDVKM. The CDR3 totals 12 residues.

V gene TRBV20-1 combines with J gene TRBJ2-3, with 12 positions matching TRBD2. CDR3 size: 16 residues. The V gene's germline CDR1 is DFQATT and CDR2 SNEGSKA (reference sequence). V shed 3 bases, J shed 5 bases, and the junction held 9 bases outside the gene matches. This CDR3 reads CSASRGLAGGKDTQYF. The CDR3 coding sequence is TGCAGTGCTAGTAGGGGCCTAGCGGGAGGGAAAGATACGCAGTATTTT.